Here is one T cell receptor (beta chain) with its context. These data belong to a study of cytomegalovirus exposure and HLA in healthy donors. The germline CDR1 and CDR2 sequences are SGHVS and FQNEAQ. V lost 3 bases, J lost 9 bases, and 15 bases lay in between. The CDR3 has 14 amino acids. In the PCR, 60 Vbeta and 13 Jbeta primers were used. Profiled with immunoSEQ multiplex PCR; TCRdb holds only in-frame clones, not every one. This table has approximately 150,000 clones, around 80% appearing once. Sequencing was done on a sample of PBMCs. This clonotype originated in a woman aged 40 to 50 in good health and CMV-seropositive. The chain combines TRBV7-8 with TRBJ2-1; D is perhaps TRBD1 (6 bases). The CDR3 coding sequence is TGTGCCAGCAGCTTTCGCGCCGAAGGGGGTGAGCAGTTCTTC. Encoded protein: CASSFRAEGGEQFF.